A selection of T cell receptor beta chains follows, all from one sample in a study of T cell responses to AZD1222 COVID-19 vaccine. Sequencing was performed with immunoSEQ multiplex PCR; in TCRdb, only in-frame clones are kept and a portion is missing. This table has tens of thousands of clones, around nine tenths appearing once. Sequenced material: peripheral blood, taken on day 0 of AZD1222 vaccination. These receptors were obtained from an adult in good health. Both conserved end residues are part of each CDR3. D genes are given only for firm matches. Rows may omit the clone size; those that give it use once, few, many or a size class.

j_call: TRBJ2-5
clone_size: once
d_call: -
v_call: TRBV7-2
cdr3_nt: TGTGCCAGCAGCAATGGACGGGCGGTGGCCCAGTACTTC
cdr3_aa: CASSNGRAVAQYF

j_call: TRBJ1-5
clone_size: few
d_call: -
v_call: TRBV19
cdr3_nt: TGTGCCACCAGTAGAGGGCAGCGCAATCAGCCCCAGCATTTT
cdr3_aa: CATSRGQRNQPQHF

j_call: TRBJ1-6
clone_size: -
d_call: -
v_call: TRBV4-1
cdr3_nt: TGCGCCAGCCTTTTGAGGAGTAATTCACCCCTCCACTTT
cdr3_aa: CASLLRSNSPLHF

j_call: TRBJ2-7
clone_size: -
d_call: TRBD2
v_call: TRBV5-1
cdr3_nt: TGCGCCAGCAACTTTTCAGGACTAGCGGGAGGGCCCTACGAGCAGTACTTC
cdr3_aa: CASNFSGLAGGPYEQYF

j_call: TRBJ2-7
clone_size: -
d_call: -
v_call: TRBV11-2
cdr3_nt: TGTGCCAGCAGCAGCTTGGTTCTGGGTAGCGAGCAGTACTTC
cdr3_aa: CASSSLVLGSEQYF

j_call: TRBJ1-1
clone_size: -
d_call: -
v_call: TRBV30
cdr3_nt: TGTGCCTGGATAAGGGCGGGCACTGAAGCTTTCTTT
cdr3_aa: CAWIRAGTEAFF

j_call: TRBJ1-1
clone_size: -
d_call: -
v_call: TRBV19
cdr3_nt: TGTGCCAGTAGTTTACCCGGGACGGCCAACACTGAAGCTTTCTTT
cdr3_aa: CASSLPGTANTEAFF

j_call: TRBJ1-1
clone_size: -
d_call: -
v_call: TRBV13
cdr3_nt: TGTGCCAGCAGCTTAATCAGGGCGAGGACTGAAGCTTTCTTT
cdr3_aa: CASSLIRARTEAFF

j_call: TRBJ1-2
clone_size: -
d_call: -
v_call: TRBV5-8
cdr3_nt: TGTGCCAGGAACCGGGGGGCCAAAGGCTACACCTTC
cdr3_aa: CARNRGAKGYTF

j_call: TRBJ1-2
clone_size: -
d_call: -
v_call: TRBV30
cdr3_nt: TGTGCCTCGAGAGACTTCGATGCGGGGGGCTACACCTTC
cdr3_aa: CASRDFDAGGYTF

j_call: TRBJ2-1
clone_size: -
d_call: TRBD2
v_call: TRBV7-3
cdr3_nt: TGTGCCAGCAGCATGACTAGCGGGACCAACCCCTACAATGAGCAGTTCTTC
cdr3_aa: CASSMTSGTNPYNEQFF

j_call: TRBJ1-1
clone_size: -
d_call: TRBD1
v_call: TRBV7-8
cdr3_nt: TGTGCCAGCAGCTTGCAGACAGGGGTTTTCACTGAAGCTTTCTTT
cdr3_aa: CASSLQTGVFTEAFF

j_call: TRBJ2-1
clone_size: -
d_call: TRBD1
v_call: TRBV7-2
cdr3_nt: TGTGCCAGCAGCACCATAAACAGGGGGAGGAATGAGCAGTTCTTC
cdr3_aa: CASSTINRGRNEQFF

j_call: TRBJ1-6
clone_size: -
d_call: -
v_call: TRBV7-2
cdr3_nt: TGTGCCAGCAGCTTAGAGGCCCTTAATGTGGCGGTTCCCCTCCACTTT
cdr3_aa: CASSLEALNVAVPLHF

j_call: TRBJ2-3
clone_size: -
d_call: -
v_call: TRBV7-8
cdr3_nt: TGTGCCAGCAGCGACACAGATACGCAGTATTTT
cdr3_aa: CASSDTDTQYF

j_call: TRBJ1-5
clone_size: -
d_call: -
v_call: TRBV5-4
cdr3_nt: TGTGCCAGCAGCCACCTCTGGGGACTTCTCTATTATAGCAATCAGCCCCAGCATTTT
cdr3_aa: CASSHLWGLLYYSNQPQHF

j_call: TRBJ2-1
clone_size: -
d_call: TRBD2
v_call: TRBV7-8
cdr3_nt: TGTGCCAGCAGCCAGGGACTAGCGGTCAATGAGCAGTTCTTC
cdr3_aa: CASSQGLAVNEQFF

j_call: TRBJ2-2
clone_size: -
d_call: TRBD2
v_call: TRBV5-1
cdr3_nt: TGCGCCAGCCGAGCTAGGGCTAGCGGGAGTTTATCCGCCGGGGAGCTGTTTTTT
cdr3_aa: CASRARASGSLSAGELFF

j_call: TRBJ1-1
clone_size: medium-sized
d_call: -
v_call: TRBV6-2/TRBV6-3
cdr3_nt: TGTGCCAGCAGTTACCCTAGGGGTCTCGGCACTGAAGCTTTCTTT
cdr3_aa: CASSYPRGLGTEAFF

j_call: TRBJ1-4
clone_size: -
d_call: TRBD1
v_call: TRBV28
cdr3_nt: TGTGCCAGCAGTTTTGGGGGGACAGGGGGTTCAACTAATGAAAAACTGTTTTTT
cdr3_aa: CASSFGGTGGSTNEKLFF

j_call: TRBJ2-1
clone_size: -
d_call: -
v_call: TRBV27
cdr3_nt: TGTGCCAGCAGTTTAGGCGGGACAGTCAGTGTCCATGAGCAGTTCTTC
cdr3_aa: CASSLGGTVSVHEQFF

j_call: TRBJ1-6
clone_size: -
d_call: TRBD1
v_call: TRBV2
cdr3_nt: TGTGCCAGCGGAATGGGACAGCGTTTCTCTTCACCCCTCCACTTT
cdr3_aa: CASGMGQRFSSPLHF

j_call: TRBJ2-3
clone_size: -
d_call: TRBD2
v_call: TRBV20-1
cdr3_nt: TGCAGTGCTAGTGGACTAGCGGTCACAGATACGCAGTATTTT
cdr3_aa: CSASGLAVTDTQYF

j_call: TRBJ2-4
clone_size: -
d_call: TRBD1
v_call: TRBV2
cdr3_nt: TGTGCCAGCAGTGAAGGACAGGGGCGCGTAAACATTCAGTACTTC
cdr3_aa: CASSEGQGRVNIQYF

j_call: TRBJ2-4
clone_size: -
d_call: -
v_call: TRBV6-1
cdr3_nt: TGTGCCAGCAGTGAGCGGTATAGGGAGTACTTC
cdr3_aa: CASSERYREYF

j_call: TRBJ1-1
clone_size: -
d_call: TRBD1
v_call: TRBV7-9
cdr3_nt: TGTGCCAGCAGGTCAATGGGACAGGAAAACACTGAAGCTTTCTTT
cdr3_aa: CASRSMGQENTEAFF

j_call: TRBJ2-1
clone_size: -
d_call: -
v_call: TRBV3-1/TRBV3-2
cdr3_nt: TGTGCCTACACCCCCGGCACCTCCTACAATGAGCAGTTCTTC
cdr3_aa: CAYTPGTSYNEQFF

j_call: TRBJ1-1
clone_size: -
d_call: -
v_call: TRBV5-1
cdr3_nt: TGCGCCAGCAGCTTGGACCTGAACACTGAAGCTTTCTTT
cdr3_aa: CASSLDLNTEAFF

j_call: TRBJ2-7
clone_size: -
d_call: -
v_call: TRBV20-1
cdr3_nt: TGCAGTGCCCTAAAGACTAGTTTACAGTACTTC
cdr3_aa: CSALKTSLQYF

j_call: TRBJ1-2
clone_size: medium-sized
d_call: TRBD1
v_call: TRBV16
cdr3_nt: TGTGCCAGCAGCCCCCCGGGACAGGGGGCAGGTGACTATGGCTACACCTTC
cdr3_aa: CASSPPGQGAGDYGYTF

j_call: TRBJ1-1
clone_size: -
d_call: -
v_call: TRBV5-1
cdr3_nt: TGCGCCAGCAGGTCTACAGGATACACTGAAGCTTTCTTT
cdr3_aa: CASRSTGYTEAFF

j_call: TRBJ2-7
clone_size: -
d_call: TRBD1
v_call: TRBV30
cdr3_nt: TGTGCCTGGAGTGCGGGACAGAACTACGAGCAGTACTTC
cdr3_aa: CAWSAGQNYEQYF

j_call: TRBJ1-3
clone_size: -
d_call: -
v_call: TRBV29-1
cdr3_nt: TGCAGCGTTGAAGATAGGTACTCTGGAAACACCATATATTTT
cdr3_aa: CSVEDRYSGNTIYF

j_call: TRBJ1-5
clone_size: once
d_call: TRBD1
v_call: TRBV7-8
cdr3_nt: TGTGCCAGCAGAACCGGGACAGGGGTTAATCAGCCCCAGCATTTT
cdr3_aa: CASRTGTGVNQPQHF

j_call: TRBJ1-1
clone_size: -
d_call: -
v_call: TRBV18
cdr3_nt: TGTGCCAGCTCACAGGCGGCTAAGAACACTGAAGCTTTCTTT
cdr3_aa: CASSQAAKNTEAFF

j_call: TRBJ2-5
clone_size: -
d_call: TRBD1
v_call: TRBV5-5
cdr3_nt: TGTGCCAGCAGCTTGGAACAGGGGCTAAGGGAGACCCAGTACTTC
cdr3_aa: CASSLEQGLRETQYF